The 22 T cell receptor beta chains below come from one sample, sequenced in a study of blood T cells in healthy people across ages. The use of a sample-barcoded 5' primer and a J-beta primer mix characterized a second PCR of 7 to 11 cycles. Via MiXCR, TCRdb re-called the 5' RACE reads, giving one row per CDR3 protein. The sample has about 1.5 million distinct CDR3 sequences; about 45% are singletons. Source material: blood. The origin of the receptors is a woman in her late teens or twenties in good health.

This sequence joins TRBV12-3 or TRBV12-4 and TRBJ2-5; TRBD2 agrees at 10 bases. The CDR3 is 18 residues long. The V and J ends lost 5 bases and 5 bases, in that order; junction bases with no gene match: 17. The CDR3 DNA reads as TGTGCCAGCAGTGGGGGATTAACTAGCGGGATCTTAGGGGAGACCCAGTACTTC. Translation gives CASSGGLTSGILGETQYF.

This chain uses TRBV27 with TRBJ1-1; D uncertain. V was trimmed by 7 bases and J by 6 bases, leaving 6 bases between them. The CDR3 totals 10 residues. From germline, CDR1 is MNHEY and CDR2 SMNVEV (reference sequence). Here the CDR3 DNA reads TGTGCCAGCACTCCATCTGAAGCTTTCTTT. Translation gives CASTPSEAFF.

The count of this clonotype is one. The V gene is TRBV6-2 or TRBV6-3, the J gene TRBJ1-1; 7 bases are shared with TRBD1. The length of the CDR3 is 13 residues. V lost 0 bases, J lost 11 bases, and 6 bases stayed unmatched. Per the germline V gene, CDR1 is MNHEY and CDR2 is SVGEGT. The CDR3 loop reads CASSYSTGSTAFF. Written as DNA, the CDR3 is TGTGCCAGCAGTTACTCGACAGGGAGTACGGCTTTCTTT.

CDR3 sequence (DNA): TGTGCCAGCAGTTTTAGGGCTAATAGCGGCTACAATGAGCAGTTCTTC. As protein: CASSFRANSGYNEQFF. J is TRBJ2-1 and V is TRBV27; the D gene is possibly TRBD2 (6 bases). Germline V lookup: CDR1 MNHEY, CDR2 SMNVEV (reference sequence). V was pared by 3 bases and J by 3 bases, with 15 bases between. The CDR3 spans 16 residues.

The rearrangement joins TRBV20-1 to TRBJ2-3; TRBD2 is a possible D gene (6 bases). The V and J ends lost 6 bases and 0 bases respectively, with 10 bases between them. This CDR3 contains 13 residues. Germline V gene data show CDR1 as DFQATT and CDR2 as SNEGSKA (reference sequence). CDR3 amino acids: CSAIAASTDTQYF. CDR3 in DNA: TGCAGTGCCATAGCGGCTAGCACAGATACGCAGTATTTT.

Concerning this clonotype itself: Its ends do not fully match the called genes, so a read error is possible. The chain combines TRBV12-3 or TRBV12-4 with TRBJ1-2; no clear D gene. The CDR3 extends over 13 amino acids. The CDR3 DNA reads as TGTGCCTGCAGTTTAAGGTCTAACTATGGCTACACCTTC. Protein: CACSLRSNYGYTF.

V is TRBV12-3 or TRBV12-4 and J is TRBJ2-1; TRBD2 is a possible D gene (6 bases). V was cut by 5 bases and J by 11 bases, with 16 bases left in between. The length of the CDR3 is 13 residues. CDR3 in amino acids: CASSRDSWDQQFF. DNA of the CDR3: TGTGCCAGCAGTAGGGACTCATGGGATCAGCAGTTCTTC.

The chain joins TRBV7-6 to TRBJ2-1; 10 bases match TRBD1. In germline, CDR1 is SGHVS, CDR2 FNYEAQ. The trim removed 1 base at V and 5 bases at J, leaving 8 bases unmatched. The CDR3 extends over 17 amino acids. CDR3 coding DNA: TGTGCCAGCAGCTTAGGATTTTTTGGGACAGGGGACAATGAGCAGTTCTTC. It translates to CASSLGFFGTGDNEQFF. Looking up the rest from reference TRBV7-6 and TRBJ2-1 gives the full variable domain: GAGVSQSPRYKVTKRGQDVALRCDPISGHVSLYWYRQALGQGPEFLTYFNYEAQQDKSGLPNDRFSAERPEGSISTLTIQRTEQRDSAMYRCASSLGFFGTGDNEQFFGPGTRLTVL.

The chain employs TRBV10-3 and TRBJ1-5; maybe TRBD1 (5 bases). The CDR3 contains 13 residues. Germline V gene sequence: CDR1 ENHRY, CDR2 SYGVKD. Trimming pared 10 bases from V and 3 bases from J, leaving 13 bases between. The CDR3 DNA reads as TGTGCCACCCAGGGAGGCTTCAATCAGCCCCAGCATTTT. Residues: CATQGGFNQPQHF.

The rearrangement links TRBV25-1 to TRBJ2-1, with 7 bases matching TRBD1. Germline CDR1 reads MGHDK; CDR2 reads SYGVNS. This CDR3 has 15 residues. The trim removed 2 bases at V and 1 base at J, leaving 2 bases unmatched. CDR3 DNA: TGTGCCAGCAGTGAAACAGGGGCTTCCTACAATGAGCAGTTCTTC. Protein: CASSETGASYNEQFF. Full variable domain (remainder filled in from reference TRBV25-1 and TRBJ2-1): EADIYQTPRYLVIGTGKKITLECSQTMGHDKMYWYQQDPGMELHLIHYSYGVNSTEKGDLSSESTVSRIRTEHFPLTLESARPSHTSQYLCASSETGASYNEQFFGPGTRLTVL.

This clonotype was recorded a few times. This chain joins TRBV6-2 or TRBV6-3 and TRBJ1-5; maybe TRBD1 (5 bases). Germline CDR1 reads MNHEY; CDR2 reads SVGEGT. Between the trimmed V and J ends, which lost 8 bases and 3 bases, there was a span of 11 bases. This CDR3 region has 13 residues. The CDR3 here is CASRTGPNQPQHF. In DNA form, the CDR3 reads TGTGCCAGCCGAACAGGACCCAATCAGCCCCAGCATTTT.

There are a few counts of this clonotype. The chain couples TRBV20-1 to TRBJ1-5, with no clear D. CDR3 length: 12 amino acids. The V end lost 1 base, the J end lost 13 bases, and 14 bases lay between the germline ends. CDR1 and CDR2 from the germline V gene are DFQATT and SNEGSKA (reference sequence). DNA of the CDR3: TGCAGTGCTAGAGCCCGGTTAGGCCCTCAGCATTTT. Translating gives CSARARLGPQHF.

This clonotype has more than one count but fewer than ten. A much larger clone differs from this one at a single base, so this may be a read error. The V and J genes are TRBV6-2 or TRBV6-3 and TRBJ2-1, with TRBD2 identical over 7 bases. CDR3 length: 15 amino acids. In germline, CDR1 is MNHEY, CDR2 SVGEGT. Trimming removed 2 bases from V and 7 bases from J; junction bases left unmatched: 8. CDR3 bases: TGTGCCAGCAGTTACGCGGGGGAGTCGGGGAATGAGCAGTTCTTC. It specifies CASSYAGESGNEQFF.

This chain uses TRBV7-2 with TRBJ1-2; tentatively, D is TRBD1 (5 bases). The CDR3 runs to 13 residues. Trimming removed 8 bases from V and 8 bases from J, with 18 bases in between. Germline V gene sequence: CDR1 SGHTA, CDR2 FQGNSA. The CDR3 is CASSGTQPGGYTF. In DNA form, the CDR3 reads TGTGCCAGCTCGGGAACTCAGCCAGGGGGCTACACCTTC.

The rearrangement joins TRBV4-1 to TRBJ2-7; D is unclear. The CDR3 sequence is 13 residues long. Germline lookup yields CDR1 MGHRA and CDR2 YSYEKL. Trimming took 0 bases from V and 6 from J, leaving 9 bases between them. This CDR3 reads CASSQDRAAEQYF. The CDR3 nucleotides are TGCGCCAGCAGCCAAGATCGGGCCGCCGAGCAGTACTTC.

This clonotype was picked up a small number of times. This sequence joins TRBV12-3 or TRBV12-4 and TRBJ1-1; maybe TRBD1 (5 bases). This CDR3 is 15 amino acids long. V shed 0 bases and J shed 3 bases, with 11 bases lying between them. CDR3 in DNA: TGTGCCAGCAGTTTAGCTCTGGGGGGGTACACTGAAGCTTTCTTT. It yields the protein CASSLALGGYTEAFF.

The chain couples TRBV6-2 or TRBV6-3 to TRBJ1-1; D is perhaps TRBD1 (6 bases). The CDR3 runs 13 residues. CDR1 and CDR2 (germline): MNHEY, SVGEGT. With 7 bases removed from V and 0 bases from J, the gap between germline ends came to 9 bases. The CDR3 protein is CASNGGMNTEAFF. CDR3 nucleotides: TGTGCCAGCAACGGGGGCATGAACACTGAAGCTTTCTTT.

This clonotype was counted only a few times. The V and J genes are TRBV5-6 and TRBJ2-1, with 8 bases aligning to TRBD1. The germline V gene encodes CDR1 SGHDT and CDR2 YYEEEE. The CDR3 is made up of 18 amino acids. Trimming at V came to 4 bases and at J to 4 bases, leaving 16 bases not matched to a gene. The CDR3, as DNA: TGTGCCAGCAGCCAGAAGGACAGGGAAATAAGGACTTACAATGAGCAGTTCTTC. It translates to CASSQKDREIRTYNEQFF.

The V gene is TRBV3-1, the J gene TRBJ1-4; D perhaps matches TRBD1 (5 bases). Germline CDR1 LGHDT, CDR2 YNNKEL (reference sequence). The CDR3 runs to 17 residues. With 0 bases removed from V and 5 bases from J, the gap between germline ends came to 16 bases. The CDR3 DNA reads TGTGCCAGCAGCCAAGATGGGCGGAGGGGACCCAATGAAAAACTGTTTTTT. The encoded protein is CASSQDGRRGPNEKLFF. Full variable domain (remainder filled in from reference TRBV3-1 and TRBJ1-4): DTAVSQTPKYLVTQMGNDKSIKCEQNLGHDTMYWYKQDSKKFLKIMFSYNNKELIINETVPNRFSPKSPDKAHLNLHINSLELGDSAVYFCASSQDGRRGPNEKLFFGSGTQLSVL.

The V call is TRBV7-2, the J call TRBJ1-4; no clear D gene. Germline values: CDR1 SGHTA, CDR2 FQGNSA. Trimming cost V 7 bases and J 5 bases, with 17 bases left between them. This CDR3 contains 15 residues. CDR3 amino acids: CASTHSLGQNEKLFF. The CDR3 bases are TGTGCCAGCACCCATTCTCTTGGGCAGAATGAAAAACTGTTTTTT.

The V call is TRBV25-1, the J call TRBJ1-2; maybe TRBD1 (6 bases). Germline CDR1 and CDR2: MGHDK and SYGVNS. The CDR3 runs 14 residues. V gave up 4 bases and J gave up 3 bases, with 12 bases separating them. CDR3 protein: CASSGYQGYYGYTF. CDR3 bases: TGTGCCAGCAGTGGTTATCAGGGGTACTATGGCTACACCTTC.

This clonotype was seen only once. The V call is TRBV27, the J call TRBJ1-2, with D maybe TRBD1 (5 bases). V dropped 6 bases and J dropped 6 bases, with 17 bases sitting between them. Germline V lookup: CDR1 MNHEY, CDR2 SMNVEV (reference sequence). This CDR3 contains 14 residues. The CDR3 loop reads CASRTSGGLDGYTF. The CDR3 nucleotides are TGTGCCAGCAGGACGAGCGGGGGGTTAGATGGCTACACCTTC.